The following is a TCR beta chain sequence with its context. The data stem from a study of shared clonotypes between healthy human individuals. Across the whole study: Samples came from a couple of female and three male donors aged 18 to 49.

The CDR3 length is 14 residues. The V end lost 0 bases, the J end lost 2 bases, and 6 bases lay between the germline ends. CDR1 SGDLS and CDR2 YYNGEE come from the germline V gene. It was at deep level that the assay was run. When replicate PCRs were run on unsorted PBMC, they used 300 ng DNA, 25,000 to 30,000 T cell genomes. Authors' analysis steps: ImmunoSEQ gave junction-only sequences without quality scores, so filtering differed. TCRdb's table, derived via immunoSEQ multiplex PCR, lists solely in-frame clones and lacks some. The V and J calls and the clone size are those of that table, but D and trimming were determined from the DNA. The profile shows 400,000 to 600,000 clones, about 79% of them singletons.

The clonotype was recovered from a woman in her forties in good health. Some clones in this sample may be carry-over from other donors' samples. The source material was PBMCs. The V and J genes are TRBV9 and TRBJ1-5; no clear D. The CDR3: CASSVGSGNQPQHF. As DNA, the CDR3 is TGTGCCAGCAGCGTAGGAAGTGGCAATCAGCCCCAGCATTTT.